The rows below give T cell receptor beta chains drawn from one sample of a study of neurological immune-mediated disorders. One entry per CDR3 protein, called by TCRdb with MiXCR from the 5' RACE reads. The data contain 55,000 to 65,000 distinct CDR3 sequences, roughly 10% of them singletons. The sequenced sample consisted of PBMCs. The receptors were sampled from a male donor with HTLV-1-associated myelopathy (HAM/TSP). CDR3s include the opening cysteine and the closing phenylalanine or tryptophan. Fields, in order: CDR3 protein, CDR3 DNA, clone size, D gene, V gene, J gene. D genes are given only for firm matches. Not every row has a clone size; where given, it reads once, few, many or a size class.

CASSSGQGDNSPLHF,TGTGCCAGCAGTTCGGGACAGGGCGATAATTCACCCCTCCACTTT,many,TRBD1,TRBV6-2/TRBV6-3,TRBJ1-6
CASSYSDLSYEQYF,TGTGCCAGCAGTTATTCGGACTTATCCTACGAGCAGTACTTC,many,.,TRBV6-2/TRBV6-3,TRBJ2-7
CASSLRRGVETQYF,TGTGCCAGCAGCTTAAGGCGAGGCGTTGAGACCCAGTACTTC,many,.,TRBV7-8,TRBJ2-5
CASGEAVTGELFF,TGTGCCAGCGGGGAGGCGGTGACCGGGGAGCTGTTTTTT,.,.,TRBV6-5,TRBJ2-2
CSAGRILSTDTQYF,TGCAGTGCAGGCAGGATTCTAAGCACAGATACGCAGTATTTT,few,.,TRBV20-1,TRBJ2-3
CASSERTANTEAFF,TGCGCCAGCAGCGAGAGGACAGCCAACACTGAAGCTTTCTTT,many,.,TRBV5-1,TRBJ1-1
CASSPGPQETQYF,TGCGCCAGCAGCCCGGGACCCCAAGAGACCCAGTACTTC,many,.,TRBV5-1,TRBJ2-5
CASSQTSGTYQGQYF,TGTGCCAGCAGCCAAACATCCGGGACCTATCAAGGGCAGTACTTC,many,.,TRBV3-1,TRBJ2-7
CSVEVGPYEQYF,TGCAGCGTTGAAGTCGGACCCTACGAGCAGTACTTC,many,.,TRBV29-1,TRBJ2-7
CASSKITGSHEQYF,TGTGCCAGCAGTAAAATTACAGGGTCCCACGAGCAGTACTTC,many,.,TRBV7-6,TRBJ2-7
CASRLSGSGNTIYF,TGTGCCAGCAGGCTGTCAGGGTCTGGAAACACCATATATTTT,many,.,TRBV7-2,TRBJ1-3
CASSPGQGVNEQFF,TGTGCCAGCTCACCCGGACAGGGAGTCAATGAGCAGTTCTTC,many,TRBD1,TRBV18,TRBJ2-1
CASTLAWCGVIEQYF,TGTGCCAGCACCCTCGCCTGGTGCGGAGTCATCGAGCAGTACTTC,.,.,TRBV21-1,TRBJ2-7
CASSPTGLPPLHF,TGTGCCAGTAGCCCGACAGGTTTACCACCCCTCCACTTT,many,.,TRBV19,TRBJ1-6
CSARFGTGREKLFF,TGCAGTGCTAGATTCGGGACAGGGAGAGAAAAACTGTTTTTT,many,TRBD1,TRBV20-1,TRBJ1-4
CASSPGDYPGELFF,TGTGCCAGCAGCCCCGGGGACTACCCCGGGGAGCTGTTTTTT,many,TRBD2,TRBV9,TRBJ2-2
CSAYSGGATDTQYF,TGCAGTGCTTATAGCGGGGGCGCCACAGATACGCAGTATTTT,many,TRBD2,TRBV20-1,TRBJ2-3
CASSFSRGRTGELFF,TGTGCCAGCAGCTTCAGCAGGGGTAGAACCGGGGAGCTGTTTTTT,many,.,TRBV7-9,TRBJ2-2
CSASRQGLVTEAFF,TGCAGTGCTAGCAGACAGGGCCTGGTCACTGAAGCTTTCTTT,many,TRBD1,TRBV20-1,TRBJ1-1
CSAIQGTGNQPQHF,TGCAGTGCAATACAGGGAACCGGCAATCAGCCCCAGCATTTT,many,.,TRBV20-1,TRBJ1-5
CASSPRSGLMNTEAFF,TGTGCCAGCAGCCCCCGATCGGGACTTATGAACACTGAAGCTTTCTTT,many,.,TRBV11-3,TRBJ1-1
CASSLTSSGGPQTSF,TGCGCCAGCAGCCTTACAAGTAGCGGGGGGCCCCAGACGAGCTTC,many,TRBD2,TRBV5-1,TRBJ2-1
CSVLTGGLTEAFF,TGCAGCGTCCTGACAGGGGGATTGACTGAAGCTTTCTTT,many,TRBD1,TRBV29-1,TRBJ1-1
CASGLAGGLTDTQYF,TGTGCCAGCGGACTAGCGGGGGGCCTCACAGATACGCAGTATTTT,many,TRBD2,TRBV9,TRBJ2-3
CSAISSGGGYEQYF,TGCAGTGCTATAAGCTCAGGGGGAGGCTACGAGCAGTACTTC,many,.,TRBV20-1,TRBJ2-7
CSASDYPGTAYGYTF,TGCAGTGCTAGCGACTATCCCGGGACAGCATATGGCTACACCTTC,many,TRBD1,TRBV20-1,TRBJ1-2
CASRFMLGQVQYF,TGTGCCAGCAGATTTATGCTGGGACAGGTTCAGTACTTC,many,TRBD1,TRBV7-8,TRBJ2-7
CASSFGQPRSSYNSPLHF,TGCGCCAGCAGCTTCGGACAGCCCAGGAGCTCCTATAATTCACCCCTCCACTTT,many,.,TRBV5-1,TRBJ1-6
CSARAWVSYEQYF,TGCAGTGCTAGGGCCTGGGTCTCCTACGAGCAGTACTTC,many,.,TRBV20-1,TRBJ2-7